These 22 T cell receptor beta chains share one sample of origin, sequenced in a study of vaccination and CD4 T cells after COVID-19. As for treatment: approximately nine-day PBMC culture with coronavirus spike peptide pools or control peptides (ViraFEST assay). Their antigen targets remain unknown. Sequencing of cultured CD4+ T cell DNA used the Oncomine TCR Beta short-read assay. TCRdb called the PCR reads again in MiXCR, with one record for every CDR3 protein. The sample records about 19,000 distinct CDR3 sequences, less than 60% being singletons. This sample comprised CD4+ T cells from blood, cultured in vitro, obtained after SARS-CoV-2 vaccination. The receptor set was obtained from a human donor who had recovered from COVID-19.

Here the CDR3 reads CASSPSAGFSGYTF. Written as DNA, the CDR3 is TGTGCCAGCAGCCCTTCTGCAGGGTTCTCTGGCTACACCTTC. This chain joins TRBV7-8 and TRBJ1-2; possibly TRBD1 for D (5 bases). V was clipped by 5 bases and J by 7 bases, with 17 bases between them. Germline assignment: CDR1 SGHVS and CDR2 FQNEAQ. The CDR3 length is 14 residues.

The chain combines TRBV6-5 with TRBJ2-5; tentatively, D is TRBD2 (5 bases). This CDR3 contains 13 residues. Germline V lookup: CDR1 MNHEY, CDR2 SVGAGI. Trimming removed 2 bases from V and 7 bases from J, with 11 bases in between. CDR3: CASSYRAEGTQYF. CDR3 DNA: TGTGCCAGCAGTTACCGGGCCGAGGGGACCCAGTACTTC.

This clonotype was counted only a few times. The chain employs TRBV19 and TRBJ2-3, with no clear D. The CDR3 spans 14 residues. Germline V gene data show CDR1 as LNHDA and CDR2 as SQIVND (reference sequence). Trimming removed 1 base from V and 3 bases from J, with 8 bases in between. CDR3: CASSIGRRTDTQYF. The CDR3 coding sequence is TGTGCCAGTAGTATAGGCAGGCGAACAGATACGCAGTATTTT.

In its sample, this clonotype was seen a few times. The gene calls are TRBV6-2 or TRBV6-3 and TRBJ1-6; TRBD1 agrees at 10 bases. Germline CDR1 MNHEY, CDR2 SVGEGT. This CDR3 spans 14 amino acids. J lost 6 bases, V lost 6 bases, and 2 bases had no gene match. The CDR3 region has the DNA TGTGCCAGCAGCCGGACAGGGGGTAATTCACCCCTCCACTTT. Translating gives CASSRTGGNSPLHF.

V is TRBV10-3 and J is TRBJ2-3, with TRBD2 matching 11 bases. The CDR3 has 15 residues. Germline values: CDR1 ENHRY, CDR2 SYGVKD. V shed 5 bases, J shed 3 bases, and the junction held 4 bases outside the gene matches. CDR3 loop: CAISTLAGGTDTQYF. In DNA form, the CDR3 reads TGTGCCATCAGTACTCTAGCGGGGGGAACAGATACGCAGTATTTT.

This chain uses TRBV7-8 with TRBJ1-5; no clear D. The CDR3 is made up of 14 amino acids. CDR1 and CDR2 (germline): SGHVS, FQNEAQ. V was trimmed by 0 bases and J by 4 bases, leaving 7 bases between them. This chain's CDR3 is CASSLAGTNQPQHF. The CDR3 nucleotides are TGTGCCAGCAGCTTAGCAGGAACTAATCAGCCCCAGCATTTT.

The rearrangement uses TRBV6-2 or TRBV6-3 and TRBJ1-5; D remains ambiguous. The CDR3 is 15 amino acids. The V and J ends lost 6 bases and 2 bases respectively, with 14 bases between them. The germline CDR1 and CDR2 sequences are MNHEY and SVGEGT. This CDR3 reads CASRREEVGNQPQHF. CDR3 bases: TGTGCCAGCAGAAGGGAAGAAGTAGGCAATCAGCCCCAGCATTTT.

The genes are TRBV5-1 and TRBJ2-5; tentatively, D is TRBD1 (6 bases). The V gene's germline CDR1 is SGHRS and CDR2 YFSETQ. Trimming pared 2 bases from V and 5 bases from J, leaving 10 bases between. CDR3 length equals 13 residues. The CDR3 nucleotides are TGCGCCAGCAGCTTTGAGGGGGTGGAGACCCAGTACTTC. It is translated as CASSFEGVETQYF. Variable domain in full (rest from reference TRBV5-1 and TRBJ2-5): KAGVTQTPRYLIKTRGQQVTLSCSPISGHRSVSWYQQTPGQGLQFLFEYFSETQRNKGNFPGRFSGRQFSNSRSEMNVSTLELGDSALYLCASSFEGVETQYFGPGTRLLVL.

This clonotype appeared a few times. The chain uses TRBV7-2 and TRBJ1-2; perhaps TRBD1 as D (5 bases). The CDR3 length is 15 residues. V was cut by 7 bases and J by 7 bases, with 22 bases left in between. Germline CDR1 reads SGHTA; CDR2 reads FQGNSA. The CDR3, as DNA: TGTGCCAGCACCCTAGACCAGGCAGGGAAGATTGGCTACACCTTC. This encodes CASTLDQAGKIGYTF.

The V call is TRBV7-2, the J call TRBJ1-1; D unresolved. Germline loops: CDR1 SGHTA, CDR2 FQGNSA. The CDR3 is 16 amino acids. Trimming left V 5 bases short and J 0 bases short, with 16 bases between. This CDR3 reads CASSTHRSGLNTEAFF. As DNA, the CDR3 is TGTGCCAGCAGCACGCACCGGAGCGGATTGAACACTGAAGCTTTCTTT.

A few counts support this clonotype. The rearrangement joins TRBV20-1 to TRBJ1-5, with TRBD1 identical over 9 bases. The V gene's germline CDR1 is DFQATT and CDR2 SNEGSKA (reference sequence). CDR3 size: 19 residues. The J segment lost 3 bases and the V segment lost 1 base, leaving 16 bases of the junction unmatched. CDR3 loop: CSARVPGQGRGYDNQPQHF. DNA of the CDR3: TGCAGTGCTAGAGTGCCGGGACAGGGACGGGGGTATGACAATCAGCCCCAGCATTTT.

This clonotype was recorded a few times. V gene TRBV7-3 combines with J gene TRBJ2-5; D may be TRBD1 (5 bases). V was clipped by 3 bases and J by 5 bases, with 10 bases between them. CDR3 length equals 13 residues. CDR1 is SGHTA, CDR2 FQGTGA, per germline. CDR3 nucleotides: TGTGCCAGCAGCTTTCGCCCAGGGGAGACCCAGTACTTC. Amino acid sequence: CASSFRPGETQYF.

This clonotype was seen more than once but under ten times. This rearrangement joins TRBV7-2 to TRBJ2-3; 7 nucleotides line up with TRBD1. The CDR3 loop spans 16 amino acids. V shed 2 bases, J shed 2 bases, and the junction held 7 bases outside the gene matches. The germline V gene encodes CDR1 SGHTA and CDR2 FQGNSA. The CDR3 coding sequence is TGTGCCAGCAGCTTATTACCGGGACAGATCACAGATACGCAGTATTTT. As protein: CASSLLPGQITDTQYF.

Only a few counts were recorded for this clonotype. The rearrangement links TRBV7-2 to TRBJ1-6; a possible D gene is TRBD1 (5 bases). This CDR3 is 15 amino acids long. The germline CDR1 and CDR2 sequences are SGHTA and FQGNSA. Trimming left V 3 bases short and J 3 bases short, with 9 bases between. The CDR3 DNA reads TGTGCCAGCAGCTTCCCCAGGGACTATAATTCACCCCTCCACTTT. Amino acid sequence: CASSFPRDYNSPLHF.

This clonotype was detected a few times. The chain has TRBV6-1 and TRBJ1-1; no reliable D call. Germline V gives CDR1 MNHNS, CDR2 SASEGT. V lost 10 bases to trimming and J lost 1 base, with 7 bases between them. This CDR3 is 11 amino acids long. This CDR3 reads CATAWNTEAFF. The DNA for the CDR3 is TGTGCCACCGCGTGGAACACTGAAGCTTTCTTT.

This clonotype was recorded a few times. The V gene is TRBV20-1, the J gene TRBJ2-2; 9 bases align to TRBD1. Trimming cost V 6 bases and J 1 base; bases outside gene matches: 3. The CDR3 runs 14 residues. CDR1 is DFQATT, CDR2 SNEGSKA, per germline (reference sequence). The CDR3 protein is CSAEDRGNTGELFF. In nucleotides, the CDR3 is TGCAGTGCGGAGGACAGGGGGAACACCGGGGAGCTGTTTTTT.

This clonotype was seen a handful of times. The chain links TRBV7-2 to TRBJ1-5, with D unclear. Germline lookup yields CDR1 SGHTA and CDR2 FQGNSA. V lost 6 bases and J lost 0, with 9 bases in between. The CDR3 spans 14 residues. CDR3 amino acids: CASRLQNSNQPQHF. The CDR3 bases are TGTGCCAGCAGGCTACAGAATAGCAATCAGCCCCAGCATTTT.

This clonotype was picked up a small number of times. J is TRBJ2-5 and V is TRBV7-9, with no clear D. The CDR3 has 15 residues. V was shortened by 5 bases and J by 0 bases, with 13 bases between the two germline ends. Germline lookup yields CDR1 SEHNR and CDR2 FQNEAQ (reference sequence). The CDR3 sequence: CASSPTTDYQETQYF. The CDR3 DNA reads TGTGCCAGCAGCCCTACAACAGACTACCAAGAGACCCAGTACTTC.

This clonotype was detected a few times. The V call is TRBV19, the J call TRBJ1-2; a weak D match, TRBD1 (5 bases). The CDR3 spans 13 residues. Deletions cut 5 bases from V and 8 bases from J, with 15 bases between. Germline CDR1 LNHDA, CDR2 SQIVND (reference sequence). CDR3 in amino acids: CASSPNRLHGYTF. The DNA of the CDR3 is TGTGCCAGTAGTCCTAACAGGCTTCACGGCTACACCTTC.

The CDR3 loop is CATSDRTGWTGELFF. CDR3 nucleotides: TGTGCCACCAGTGATCGGACAGGGTGGACCGGGGAGCTGTTTTTT. The chain combines TRBV24-1 with TRBJ2-2, with 8 bases identical to TRBD1. Germline V lookup: CDR1 KGHDR, CDR2 SFDVKD. V gave up 3 bases and J gave up 5 bases; unmatched junction bases: 4. The CDR3 runs 15 residues.

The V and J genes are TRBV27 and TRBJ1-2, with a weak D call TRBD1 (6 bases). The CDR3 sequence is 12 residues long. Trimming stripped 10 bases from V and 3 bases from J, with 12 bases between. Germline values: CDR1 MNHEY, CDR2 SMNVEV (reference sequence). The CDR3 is CATSDRYYGYTF. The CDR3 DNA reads TGTGCCACCTCGGACAGATACTATGGCTACACCTTC.

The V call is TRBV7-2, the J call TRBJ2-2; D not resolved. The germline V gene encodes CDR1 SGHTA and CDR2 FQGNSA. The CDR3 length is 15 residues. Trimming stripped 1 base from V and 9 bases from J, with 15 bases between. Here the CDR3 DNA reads TGTGCCAGCAGCTTAGAAGTCGGCATTGGGAGGGAGCTGTTTTTT. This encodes CASSLEVGIGRELFF.